The 20 T cell receptor beta chains reported below all come from one sample, sequenced in a study of cytomegalovirus exposure and HLA in healthy donors. PCR employed 60 Vbeta and 13 Jbeta primers. TCRdb's table, derived via immunoSEQ multiplex PCR, lists solely in-frame clones and lacks some. Here the sample spans under 150,000 clones, 70% to 80% being singletons. Specimen: PBMCs. Receptors originate from a middle-aged woman in good health and CMV-seropositive.

The chain joins TRBV19 to TRBJ2-5; D is possibly TRBD1 (6 bases). Between the trimmed V and J ends, which lost 10 bases and 3 bases, there was a span of 12 bases. This CDR3 comprises 12 residues. Germline V gene lookup returns CDR1 LNHDA and CDR2 SQIVND (reference sequence). Here the CDR3 reads CATRTAKETQYF. CDR3 DNA: TGTGCCACCAGGACAGCCAAAGAGACCCAGTACTTC.

The V call is TRBV2, the J call TRBJ2-1, with 8 nucleotides matching TRBD2. J lost 3 bases, V lost 5 bases, and 9 bases had no gene match. Germline assignment: CDR1 SNHLY and CDR2 FYNNEI. This CDR3 spans 16 amino acids. In nucleotides, the CDR3 is TGTGCCAGCAGTTTCCCCATAAGCGGGAGCTACAATGAGCAGTTCTTC. Translated: CASSFPISGSYNEQFF.

The rearrangement uses TRBV6-5 and TRBJ1-1; D is perhaps TRBD1 (6 bases). This CDR3 is 15 amino acids long. The ends were cut back, 0 bases at V and 3 bases at J, with 11 bases in the middle. The V gene's germline CDR1 is MNHEY and CDR2 SVGAGI. CDR3 loop: CASSYSTGWDTEAFF. The CDR3 coding sequence is TGTGCCAGCAGTTACTCGACAGGTTGGGACACTGAAGCTTTCTTT.

This rearrangement joins TRBV9 to TRBJ1-1; D gene ambiguous. Per the germline V gene, CDR1 is SGDLS and CDR2 is YYNGEE. V lost 4 bases and J lost 5, with 9 bases in between. This CDR3 has 12 residues. CDR3 in DNA: TGTGCCAGCAGCTCCAGAGGAACTGAAGCTTTCTTT. Translated, it gives CASSSRGTEAFF.

This clone was counted only a few times. V gene TRBV2 combines with J gene TRBJ2-7; TRBD1 might be the D (6 bases). V lost 8 bases and J lost 0, with 14 bases in between. In germline, CDR1 is SNHLY, CDR2 FYNNEI. CDR3 length: 14 residues. As DNA, the CDR3 is TGTGCCAGCCGAGAACAGGGAAACTCCTACGAGCAGTACTTC. It encodes CASREQGNSYEQYF.

V is TRBV6-5 and J is TRBJ2-1; D unclear. Germline V gives CDR1 MNHEY, CDR2 SVGAGI. The V and J ends lost 4 bases and 2 bases respectively, with 6 bases between them. This CDR3 comprises 13 residues. The chain's CDR3 is CASSLTPYNEQFF. The CDR3 DNA reads TGTGCCAGCAGTTTGACTCCCTACAATGAGCAGTTCTTC.

The rearrangement uses TRBV11-1 and TRBJ2-5; 11 bases align to TRBD2. The junction had 3 bases not matched to a gene; V was cut back by 4 bases and J by 2 bases. This CDR3 contains 15 residues. CDR1 is SGHAT and CDR2 is FQDESV in the germline V gene (reference sequence). CDR3 sequence: CASSSGLAGQETQYF. DNA for the CDR3: TGTGCCAGCAGCTCCGGACTAGCGGGTCAAGAGACCCAGTACTTC.

A single count supports this clone. The chain combines TRBV7-9 with TRBJ1-6; D call uncertain. The V and J ends lost 0 bases and 6 bases respectively, with 9 bases between them. The CDR3 sequence is 15 residues long. Germline-derived CDR1 and CDR2 are SEHNR and FQNEAQ (reference sequence). CDR3 coding DNA: TGTGCCAGCAGCTTAGCAGGCGGACTTAATTCACCCCTCCACTTT. It is translated as CASSLAGGLNSPLHF.

V is TRBV28 and J is TRBJ2-2; 7 bases line up with TRBD2. The junction had 7 bases not matched to a gene; V was cut back by 5 bases and J by 1 base. The CDR3 consists of 16 residues. The germline gives CDR1 MDHEN, CDR2 SYDVKM. The CDR3 loop reads CASSPGLGRNTGELFF. Written as DNA, the CDR3 is TGTGCCAGCAGTCCAGGACTAGGGAGGAACACCGGGGAGCTGTTTTTT.

This clone came up once. The chain carries TRBV29-1 and TRBJ1-1; D is uncertain. Germline V gene sequence: CDR1 SQVTM, CDR2 ANQGSEA. This CDR3 has 11 amino acids. The germline V and J ends were trimmed by 4 bases and 11 bases, with 14 bases remaining between them. The CDR3 sequence is CSVGGVRPAFF. CDR3 in DNA: TGCAGCGTTGGCGGCGTCCGACCGGCTTTCTTT. The full variable domain, completed using reference TRBV29-1 and TRBJ1-1, is SAVISQKPSRDICQRGTSLTIQCQVDSQVTMMFWYRQQPGQSLTLIATANQGSEATYESGFVIDKFPISRPNLTFSTLTVSNMSPEDSSIYLCSVGGVRPAFFGQGTRLTVV.

The rearrangement links TRBV6-1 to TRBJ2-6, with D uncertain. CDR1 and CDR2 (germline): MNHNS, SASEGT. CDR3 size: 14 residues. Trimming stripped 6 bases from V and 1 base from J, with 7 bases between. The CDR3 sequence: CASSLLSGANVLTF. CDR3 bases: TGTGCCAGCAGCCTTCTATCTGGGGCCAACGTCCTGACTTTC.

This clone occurred a few times. V gene TRBV5-4 combines with J gene TRBJ1-2; a weak D match, TRBD1 (6 bases). V was trimmed by 4 bases and J by 3 bases, leaving 16 bases between them. CDR1 is SGHNT and CDR2 is YYREEE in the germline V gene (reference sequence). The CDR3 is made up of 15 amino acids. CDR3 loop: CASSPTYTGHYGYTF. In DNA, the CDR3 is TGTGCCAGCAGCCCCACTTACACAGGGCACTATGGCTACACCTTC.

This chain links TRBV28 with TRBJ2-7; the match to TRBD2 covers 7 bases. J was trimmed by 6 bases and V by 1 base; bases with no gene match: 6. CDR1 and CDR2 (germline): MDHEN, SYDVKM. The CDR3 sequence is 14 residues long. The chain's CDR3 is CASSLYRLAAEQYF. The CDR3 DNA reads as TGTGCCAGCAGTTTATATCGGCTAGCGGCCGAGCAGTACTTC.

This chain uses TRBV7-9 with TRBJ2-7, with no clear D. The CDR3 runs 13 residues. Trimming removed 5 bases from V and 4 bases from J, with 12 bases in between. The germline V gene has CDR1 SEHNR and CDR2 FQNEAQ (reference sequence). This chain's CDR3 is CASSPPSLYEQYF. In nucleotides, the CDR3 is TGTGCCAGCAGCCCCCCCTCGCTATACGAGCAGTACTTC.

The chain couples TRBV6-5 to TRBJ1-1; tentative D call: TRBD1 (5 bases). The CDR3 covers 14 residues. Germline loops: CDR1 MNHEY, CDR2 SVGAGI. Trimming stripped 4 bases from V and 3 bases from J, with 12 bases between. The CDR3 reads CASSSLTVYTEAFF. The CDR3 nucleotides are TGTGCCAGCAGTTCTTTGACAGTTTACACTGAAGCTTTCTTT.

The chain uses TRBV5-1 and TRBJ1-4, with TRBD1 identical over 7 bases. The length of the CDR3 is 14 residues. Germline V gene data show CDR1 as SGHRS and CDR2 as YFSETQ. V lost 4 bases and J lost 7; bases outside the gene matches: 7. Written as DNA, the CDR3 is TGCGCCAGCAGCCCAGGGGGGCAGGGTGAAAAACTGTTTTTT. The encoded protein is CASSPGGQGEKLFF. Complete variable domain (other parts from reference TRBV5-1 and TRBJ1-4): KAGVTQTPRYLIKTRGQQVTLSCSPISGHRSVSWYQQTPGQGLQFLFEYFSETQRNKGNFPGRFSGRQFSNSRSEMNVSTLELGDSALYLCASSPGGQGEKLFFGSGTQLSVL.

This chain connects TRBV7-3 to TRBJ2-7; D ambiguous. The V and J ends lost 2 bases and 12 bases respectively, with 17 bases between them. Germline V CDR1 and CDR2: SGHTA, FQGTGA. This CDR3 contains 13 residues. The CDR3 region is CASSLGQTSPRYF. In nucleotides, the CDR3 is TGTGCCAGCAGCTTAGGTCAAACGTCGCCGCGGTACTTC.

This clone was detected only once. One end of the junction varies from germline; a read error may be responsible. The V and J genes are TRBV7-9 and TRBJ1-4; TRBD1 matches 12 bases. Germline CDR1 reads SEHNR; CDR2 reads FQNEAQ (reference sequence). The CDR3 runs to 16 residues. The CDR3, as DNA: TGTTCCAGCAGCTTTCGGGACAGGGGGCGAGGTGAAAAACTGTTTTTT. It codes for CSSSFRDRGRGEKLFF.

Only a few counts were recorded for this clone. This chain joins TRBV4-1 and TRBJ2-1; 7 bases line up with TRBD1. The CDR3 spans 16 residues. V lost 4 bases and J lost 3; bases outside the gene matches: 9. Germline V gives CDR1 MGHRA, CDR2 YSYEKL. CDR3 sequence (DNA): TGCGCCAGCAGCCCACGGGCAGGGGGTGTCTACAATGAGCAGTTCTTC. Its translation is CASSPRAGGVYNEQFF.

V usage is TRBV2 and J usage is TRBJ2-1, with TRBD2 identical over 9 bases. This CDR3 has 19 residues. V was clipped by 4 bases and J by 3 bases; unmatched bases: 16. The germline V gene encodes CDR1 SNHLY and CDR2 FYNNEI. The CDR3 is CASSVSLSGSLGLYNEQFF. CDR3 bases: TGTGCCAGCAGTGTAAGTCTTAGCGGGAGTCTAGGACTCTACAATGAGCAGTTCTTC.